This T cell receptor (beta chain) was sequenced for a study of tumour-infiltrating T cells in Burkitt lymphoma. At the level of the study: All epidemiological Burkitt lymphoma subtypes were represented in the cohort. Overall and progression-free survival were predicted by productive clonality. Study-wide results and caveats: Several public clonotypes were shared across many Burkitt lymphoma patients.

This table comes from immunoSEQ multiplex PCR, and its TCRdb copy is limited to in-frame clones, with some not included. This sample has around 45,000 clones; less than 40% occur once, and the top ten carry about 3%. Trimming cost V 5 bases and J 6 bases, with 10 bases left between them. The CDR3 is made up of 12 amino acids. CDR1 and CDR2 from the germline V gene are SEHNR and FQNEAQ (reference sequence). Concerning this clone: Its antigen is currently unknown.

The V and J genes are TRBV7-9 and TRBJ1-2; a possible D gene is TRBD1 (6 bases). The sequencing sample was made of tumor tissue. The TCR comes from a human donor with Burkitt lymphoma. The CDR3 coding sequence is TGTGCCAGCAGCCGACAGGCGAATGGCTACACCTTC. It encodes CASSRQANGYTF.